A single sample gave rise to the 8 T cell receptor beta chains below, sequenced in a study of cytomegalovirus exposure and HLA in healthy donors. The PCR contained 60 Vbeta and 13 Jbeta primers. This table comes from immunoSEQ multiplex PCR, and its TCRdb copy is limited to in-frame clones, with some not included. The sample shows over 75,000 clones, approximately 84% of them seen only once. The sample was PBMCs. These receptors all stem from a woman aged 18-29 years in good health and CMV-seropositive.

The V call is TRBV18, the J call TRBJ2-7; 9 bases fit TRBD2. The CDR3 length is 14 residues. The germline V gene encodes CDR1 KGHSH and CDR2 LQKENI. V trimming: 2 bases; J trimming: 5 bases; junction bases outside the gene matches: 4. CDR3 protein: CASSPKTSGNEQYF. The CDR3, as DNA: TGTGCCAGCTCACCAAAGACTAGCGGAAACGAGCAGTACTTC.

The V call is TRBV27, the J call TRBJ2-7, with a weak D call TRBD1 (5 bases). The CDR3 runs 14 residues. CDR1 is MNHEY and CDR2 is SMNVEV in the germline V gene (reference sequence). V lost 7 bases and J lost 2, with 15 bases in between. The CDR3 region has the DNA TGTGCCAGCAAATTTGTGCAGGGCCCCTACGAGCAGTACTTC. It is translated as CASKFVQGPYEQYF.

V usage is TRBV5-1 and J usage is TRBJ1-6; tentatively, D is TRBD1 (6 bases). The germline CDR1 and CDR2 sequences are SGHRS and YFSETQ. Trimming left V 0 bases short and J 10 bases short, with 11 bases between. This CDR3 contains 14 residues. The CDR3, as DNA: TGCGCCAGCAGCTTGGACAGGGTTGGGTCACCCCTCCACTTT. Amino acids: CASSLDRVGSPLHF.

The chain is built from TRBV7-3 and TRBJ2-1, with D possibly matching TRBD2 (5 bases). V dropped 5 bases and J dropped 2 bases, with 13 bases sitting between them. CDR1 is SGHTA, CDR2 FQGTGA, per germline. The CDR3 totals 15 residues. In DNA form, the CDR3 reads TGTGCCAGCAGCCCCGAGGGCCTCACCTACAATGAGCAGTTCTTC. It translates to CASSPEGLTYNEQFF.

The sample holds one count of this clone. This chain connects TRBV7-3 to TRBJ2-3, with 8 bases fitting TRBD2. V gave up 5 bases and J gave up 5 bases; unmatched junction bases: 9. CDR1 is SGHTA, CDR2 FQGTGA, per germline. This CDR3 spans 15 amino acids. The CDR3 reads CASSLGAGGQDTQYF. The CDR3 bases are TGTGCCAGCAGCCTAGGGGCGGGAGGTCAAGATACGCAGTATTTT.

This clone has a handful of counts. V usage is TRBV18 and J usage is TRBJ2-7, with TRBD1 as a possible D gene (6 bases). CDR3 length equals 14 residues. V gave up 3 bases and J gave up 1 base, with 10 bases separating them. Looked up from germline, CDR1 is KGHSH and CDR2 is LQKENI. The CDR3 DNA reads as TGTGCCAGCTCACCGGGACACCAATCCTACGAGCAGTACTTC. The encoded protein is CASSPGHQSYEQYF.

The chain has TRBV5-6 and TRBJ1-4; TRBD1 might be the D (6 bases). From germline, CDR1 is SGHDT and CDR2 YYEEEE. The germline V and J ends were trimmed by 3 bases and 6 bases, with 18 bases remaining between them. The CDR3 totals 16 residues. The CDR3 coding sequence is TGTGCCAGCAGCTCCAAAACAGGGTGGCTAGATGAAAAACTGTTTTTT. Translating gives CASSSKTGWLDEKLFF.

A note on this clone: The junction departs from the called germline gene at one end, perhaps through a read error. V is TRBV7-9 and J is TRBJ1-1; D remains unclear. The CDR3 consists of 13 residues. Germline V gene data show CDR1 as SEHNR and CDR2 as FQNEAQ (reference sequence). CDR3 loop: CSSSLTSNTEAFF. CDR3 DNA sequence: TGTTCCAGCAGCTTAACGAGTAACACTGAAGCTTTCTTT.